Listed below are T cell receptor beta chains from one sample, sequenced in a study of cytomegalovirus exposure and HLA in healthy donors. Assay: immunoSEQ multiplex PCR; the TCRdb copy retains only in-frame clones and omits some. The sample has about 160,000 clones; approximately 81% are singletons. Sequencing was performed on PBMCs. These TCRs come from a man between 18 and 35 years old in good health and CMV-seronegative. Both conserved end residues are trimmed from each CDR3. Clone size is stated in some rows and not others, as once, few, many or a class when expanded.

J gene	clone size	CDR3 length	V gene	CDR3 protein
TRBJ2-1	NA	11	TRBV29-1	SVMEDLYNEQF
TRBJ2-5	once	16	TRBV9	ASSAGTSGRPGVETQY
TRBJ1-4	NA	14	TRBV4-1	ASSRQQVGANEKLF
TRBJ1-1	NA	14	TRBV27	ASSLSTGTMNTEAF
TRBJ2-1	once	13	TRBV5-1	ASSSGGAQYNEQF
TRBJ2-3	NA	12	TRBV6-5	ATGGVGVTDTQY
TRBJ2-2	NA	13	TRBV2	ASSESWPNTGELF
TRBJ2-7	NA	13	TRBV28	ASSPPGTTSYEQY
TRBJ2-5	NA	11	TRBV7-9	ASVTVGGETQY
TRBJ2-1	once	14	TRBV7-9	ASSLISGGPLDEQF
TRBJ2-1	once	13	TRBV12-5	ASGLWTGGFREQF
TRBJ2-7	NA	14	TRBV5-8	ASSLGQGALPYEQY
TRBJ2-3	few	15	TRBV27	ASSLSVLAGGPDTQY
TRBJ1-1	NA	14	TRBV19	ASKTTDRGTNTEAF
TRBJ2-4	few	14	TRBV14	ASSQDLSSEKNIQY
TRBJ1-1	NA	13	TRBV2	ASTIGRAGSSEAF
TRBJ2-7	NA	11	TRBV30	AWSGGREAEQY
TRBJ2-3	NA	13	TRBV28	ASCRGGGSTDTQY
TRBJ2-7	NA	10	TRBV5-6	ASSRDSYEQY
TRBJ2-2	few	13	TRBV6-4	ASSDSQGGTGELF
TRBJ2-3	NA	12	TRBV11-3	ASSSTGVPDTQY
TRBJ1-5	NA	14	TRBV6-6	ASSLARGGRGGPQH
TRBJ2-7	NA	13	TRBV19	ASSTRRRGYDEQY
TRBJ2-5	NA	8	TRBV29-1	SVESLSQY
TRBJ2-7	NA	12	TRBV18	ASSPRRDGGEQY
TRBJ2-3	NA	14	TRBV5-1	ASSPWPGHRTDTQY
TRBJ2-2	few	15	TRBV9	ASSGTSGRVSTGELF
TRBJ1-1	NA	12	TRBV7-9	ASSSQGEGTEAF
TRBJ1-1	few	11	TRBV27	ASSLNGGTEAF
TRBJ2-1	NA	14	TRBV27	ASSFWASGRFNEQF
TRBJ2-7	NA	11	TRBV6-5	ASSSGPTYEQY
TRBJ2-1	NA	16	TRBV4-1	ASSRLAGGPPGYNEQF
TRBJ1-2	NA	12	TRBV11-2	ASSLGGSPYGYT
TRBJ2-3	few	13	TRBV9	ASSATSGSTDTQY
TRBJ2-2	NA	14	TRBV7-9	ASRNGQGRVTGELF
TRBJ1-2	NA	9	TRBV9	ASTGHDGYT
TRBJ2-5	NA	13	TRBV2	ASSDDAGGRETQY
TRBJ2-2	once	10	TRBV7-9	ASSPYAGELF
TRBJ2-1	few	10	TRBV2	ASSLGVGEQF
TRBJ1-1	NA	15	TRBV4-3	ASSQDWDRGQNTEAF
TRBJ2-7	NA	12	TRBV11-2	ASSLGGRGYEQY
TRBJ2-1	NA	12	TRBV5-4	ASSSAGGGNEQF
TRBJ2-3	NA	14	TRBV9	ASSLRGRPSTDTQY
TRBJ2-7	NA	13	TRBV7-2	ASSWNSGTPYEQY
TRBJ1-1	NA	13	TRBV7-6	ASSHPRGLYTEAF
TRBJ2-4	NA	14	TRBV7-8	ASSLAYAAGENIQY